The next 18 T cell receptor beta chains were all read from a single sample in a study of CD8+CD57+ T cells in acquired aplastic anemia. Profiling of TCR beta VDJ combinations and CDR3 sequences used genomic DNA as template. Each CDR3 protein gets one entry after TCRdb re-called the reads with MiXCR. Among 180,000 or so distinct CDR3 sequences, under 50% were seen once, and the ten largest hold 1.8%. Patients who underwent sequencing had shown CD8+CD57+ cell expansion by flow cytometry. The sequenced material came from sorted CD4+, CD8+, or CD8+CD57+ T cells (not recorded which) from PBMCs. Receptors were obtained from a human donor with aplastic anemia.

In regard to this clonotype: An end of the junction does not agree with germline; a read error may underlie this. The rearrangement uses TRBV15 and TRBJ2-7, with D possibly matching TRBD2 (5 bases). The CDR3 extends over 15 amino acids. Germline CDR1 reads LNHNV; CDR2 reads YYDKDF (reference sequence). The CDR3 DNA follows: TGTGCCACCAGCAGAGATCGGACTCCCTACAATGAGCAGTATTTC. This translates into CATSRDRTPYNEQYF. Drawing the rest from reference TRBV15 and TRBJ2-7, the complete variable domain is DAMVIQNPRYQVTQFGKPVTLSCSQTLNHNVMYWYQQKSSQAPKLLFHYYDKDFNNEADTPDNFQSRRPNTSFCFLDIRSPGLGDTAMYLCATSRDRTPYNEQYFGPGTRLTVT.

The chain is built from TRBV29-1 and TRBJ2-7; tentatively, D is TRBD1 (5 bases). Per the germline V gene, CDR1 is SQVTM and CDR2 is ANQGSEA. The CDR3 is 12 amino acids. Trimming removed 2 bases at V and 6 bases at J, with 11 bases between. DNA for the CDR3: TGCAGCGTTGAAACGAAAGGGGTCGAGCAGTACTTC. This encodes CSVETKGVEQYF.

This clonotype was counted once. V usage is TRBV19 and J usage is TRBJ1-1, with D tentatively TRBD1 (5 bases). Germline CDR1 reads LNHDA; CDR2 reads SQIVND (reference sequence). V was pared by 4 bases and J by 5 bases, with 11 bases between. CDR3 size: 13 residues. In DNA, the CDR3 is TGTGCCAGTAGTACCTTGGGGGGAACTGAAGCTTTCTTT. Translation: CASSTLGGTEAFF.

The table lists this clonotype with a few counts. The chain has TRBV24-1 and TRBJ2-2; maybe TRBD2 (5 bases). Germline V gene lookup returns CDR1 KGHDR and CDR2 SFDVKD. The ends were cut back, 9 bases at V and 1 base at J, with 5 bases in the middle. The CDR3 loop spans 12 amino acids. CDR3 in DNA: TGTGCCACCGCGGGGAACACCGGGGAGCTGTTTTTT. Its protein product is CATAGNTGELFF.

The sample holds many counts of this clonotype. This rearrangement joins TRBV19 to TRBJ2-7; 14 nucleotides align to TRBD2. V was pared by 5 bases and J by 0 bases, with 3 bases of the junction left unmatched. From germline, CDR1 is LNHDA and CDR2 SQIVND (reference sequence). The CDR3 length is 16 residues. The CDR3 sequence is CASSAGLAGGSYEQYF. The CDR3 nucleotides are TGTGCCAGTAGTGCCGGACTAGCGGGGGGCTCCTACGAGCAGTACTTC. Full variable domain (outside the CDR3, taken from reference TRBV19 and TRBJ2-7): DGGITQSPKYLFRKEGQNVTLSCEQNLNHDAMYWYRQDPGQGLRLIYYSQIVNDFQKGDIAEGYSVSREKKESFPLTVTSAQKNPTAFYLCASSAGLAGGSYEQYFGPGTRLTVT.

The V and J genes are TRBV2 and TRBJ1-1; no clear D gene. Germline V gene sequence: CDR1 SNHLY, CDR2 FYNNEI. V was pared by 1 base and J by 0 bases, with 9 bases between. The CDR3 contains 15 residues. The chain's CDR3 is CASSEEGGLNTEAFF. CDR3 sequence (DNA): TGTGCCAGCAGTGAAGAAGGCGGACTGAACACTGAAGCTTTCTTT.

The J gene is TRBJ2-3, the V gene TRBV15, with D perhaps TRBD2 (6 bases). The ends were cut back, 7 bases at V and 2 bases at J, with 16 bases in the middle. The CDR3 has 15 amino acids. Per germline, CDR1 LNHNV and CDR2 YYDKDF (reference sequence). This CDR3 reads CATTQGGGTTDTQYF. CDR3 bases: TGTGCCACCACCCAGGGAGGTGGCACCACAGATACGCAGTATTTT.

J is TRBJ2-7 and V is TRBV10-1, with TRBD2 matching over 7 bases. V shed 3 bases, J shed 6 bases, and the junction held 5 bases outside the gene matches. Germline V gives CDR1 WNHNN, CDR2 SYGVQD (reference sequence). The CDR3 runs 13 residues. This chain's CDR3 is CASSEGLVGEQYF. CDR3 nucleotides: TGCGCCAGCAGTGAAGGACTAGTCGGCGAGCAGTACTTC.

The V and J genes are TRBV28 and TRBJ1-5; no clear D. CDR1 and CDR2 from the germline V gene are MDHEN and SYDVKM. The CDR3 totals 12 residues. With 6 bases removed from V and 9 bases from J, the gap between germline ends came to 12 bases. The CDR3 is CASSPIQVPQHF. CDR3 nucleotides: TGTGCCAGCAGCCCAATACAAGTGCCCCAGCATTTT.

At least ten counts were recorded for this clonotype. The chain is built from TRBV9 and TRBJ1-1; maybe TRBD1 (6 bases). Deletions cut 3 bases from V and 1 base from J, with 13 bases between. The length of the CDR3 is 15 residues. The germline V gene has CDR1 SGDLS and CDR2 YYNGEE. The CDR3 reads CASSANPGQNTEAFF. In DNA form, the CDR3 reads TGTGCCAGCAGCGCCAACCCGGGACAGAACACTGAAGCTTTCTTT.

The rearrangement links TRBV29-1 to TRBJ1-2; D is undetermined. CDR1 is SQVTM, CDR2 ANQGSEA, per germline. The CDR3 is made up of 13 amino acids. V lost 5 bases to trimming and J lost 6 bases, with 16 bases between them. For the CDR3, the DNA is TGCAGCGTTCTTGAAAGTTCAACGGATGGCTACACCTTC. It encodes CSVLESSTDGYTF.

V and J are TRBV25-1 and TRBJ1-1; tentatively, D is TRBD1 (5 bases). The CDR3 has 14 amino acids. The germline V and J ends were trimmed by 2 bases and 5 bases, with 12 bases remaining between them. CDR1 MGHDK and CDR2 SYGVNS come from the germline V gene. The CDR3 coding sequence is TGTGCCAGCAGTGAACTGGTAGGGGATACTGAAGCTTTCTTT. Residues: CASSELVGDTEAFF.

The sample holds many counts of this clonotype. The chain links TRBV7-2 to TRBJ2-5, with 10 bases that match TRBD2. Germline lookup yields CDR1 SGHTA and CDR2 FQGNSA. This CDR3 is built from 13 residues. V gave up 6 bases and J gave up 4 bases; unmatched junction bases: 2. DNA of the CDR3: TGTGCCAGCAGGACTAGCGGGTTAGAGACCCAGTACTTC. It is translated as CASRTSGLETQYF.

This clonotype occurred many times. The rearrangement joins TRBV29-1 to TRBJ1-2, with D perhaps matching TRBD1 (6 bases). CDR1 is SQVTM and CDR2 is ANQGSEA in the germline V gene. The CDR3 has 12 residues. V lost 4 bases and J 4 bases, leaving 10 bases between the germline ends. In nucleotides, the CDR3 is TGCAGCGTTGTGGGAGGGGGCTATGGCTACACCTTC. This sequence encodes CSVVGGGYGYTF.

This clonotype rates as medium-sized (0.01 to 0.1%). J is TRBJ1-2 and V is TRBV29-1; the D is unclear. V gave up 4 bases and J gave up 5 bases, with 5 bases separating them. Germline CDR1 is SQVTM and CDR2 is ANQGSEA. The CDR3 is made up of 10 amino acids. This chain's CDR3 is CSVGEYGYTF. The CDR3, as DNA: TGCAGCGTTGGGGAGTATGGCTACACCTTC.

This clonotype occurred many times. CDR3 sequence (DNA): TGTGCCAGCAGCTTAGCAAAGGTGGGGGGGGCCAACGTCCTGACTTTC. This sequence encodes CASSLAKVGGANVLTF. This rearrangement joins TRBV7-2 to TRBJ2-6; no reliable D call. CDR3 length: 16 residues. The V end was cut by 0 bases, the J end by 4 bases, with 10 bases between. CDR1 is SGHTA and CDR2 is FQGNSA in the germline V gene. The full variable domain, with the rest looked up from reference TRBV7-2 and TRBJ2-6, is GAGVSQSPSNKVTEKGKDVELRCDPISGHTALYWYRQSLGQGLEFLIYFQGNSAPDKSGLPSDRFSAERTGGSVSTLTIQRTQQEDSAVYLCASSLAKVGGANVLTFGAGSRLTVL.

This clonotype was seen ten or more times. The V call is TRBV9, the J call TRBJ1-2; the match to TRBD1 covers 10 bases. This CDR3 comprises 16 residues. Unmatched junction bases numbered 4, after V lost 0 bases and J lost 2 bases. CDR1 and CDR2 (germline): SGDLS, YYNGEE. CDR3 in DNA: TGTGCCAGCAGCGTAGCTACGGGACAGGGGAACTATGGCTACACCTTC. Residues: CASSVATGQGNYGYTF.

This clonotype came up many times. The chain joins TRBV4-2 to TRBJ2-3, with 13 bases identical to TRBD2. The junction had 10 bases not matched to a gene; V was cut back by 4 bases and J by 6 bases. This CDR3 is 17 amino acids long. CDR1 and CDR2 (germline): LGHNA, YNFKEQ. The CDR3 spells CASSPQVLAGGGDTQYF. CDR3 nucleotide sequence: TGTGCCAGCAGCCCTCAAGTACTAGCGGGAGGGGGGGATACGCAGTATTTT.